Listed below are T cell receptor beta chains from one sample, sequenced in a study of CD8+CD57+ T cells in acquired aplastic anemia. TCRdb redid the calling of the reads with MiXCR, one entry per CDR3 protein. The sample includes more than 150,000 distinct CDR3 sequences, about three fifths seen only once; the top ten take around 42%. The sample was sorted CD4+, CD8+, or CD8+CD57+ T cells (not recorded which) from PBMCs. The receptors were gathered from a human donor with severe aplastic anemia or a healthy control (not recorded which). Each CDR3 is given with its conserved first and last residue. A D gene is named only where the DNA matches it firmly. Clone size is stated in some rows and not others, as once, few, many or a class when expanded.

V: TRBV7-9
D: TRBD1
J: TRBJ1-1
size: .
CDR3: CASSWDRGNTEAFF
DNA: TGTGCCAGCAGCTGGGACAGGGGGAACACTGAAGCTTTCTTT

V: TRBV20-1
D: TRBD2
J: TRBJ2-1
size: .
CDR3: CSARGLAGGLEQFF
DNA: TGCAGTGCTAGAGGACTAGCGGGGGGGCTTGAGCAGTTCTTC

V: TRBV29-1
D: .
J: TRBJ1-6
size: once
CDR3: CSVMDRTYNSPLHF
DNA: TGCAGCGTTATGGACAGAACCTATAATTCACCCCTCCACTTT

V: TRBV2
D: .
J: TRBJ1-5
size: many
CDR3: CASSEEEARQPQHF
DNA: TGTGCCAGCAGTGAAGAAGAGGCACGTCAGCCCCAGCATTTT

V: TRBV29-1
D: TRBD1
J: TRBJ1-1
size: .
CDR3: CSVYRDRGGLNTEALF
DNA: TGCAGCGTGTACCGGGACCGAGGGGGCTTGAACACTGAAGCTCTCTTT

V: TRBV10-3
D: .
J: TRBJ1-1
size: many
CDR3: CAISEDFRNTEAFF
DNA: TGTGCCATCAGTGAGGATTTTAGGAACACTGAAGCTTTCTTT

V: TRBV7-8
D: .
J: TRBJ1-2
size: .
CDR3: CASSRTGPEGYGYTF
DNA: TGTGCCAGCAGCCGTACAGGCCCCGAGGGCTATGGCTACACCTTC

V: TRBV29-1
D: .
J: TRBJ1-2
size: .
CDR3: CSVAQTNYGYTF
DNA: TGCAGCGTTGCCCAGACTAACTATGGCTACACCTTC

V: TRBV7-2
D: .
J: TRBJ1-1
size: .
CDR3: CASKRNSEAFF
DNA: TGTGCCAGCAAGAGGAACTCTGAAGCTTTCTTT

V: TRBV20-1
D: TRBD2
J: TRBJ2-1
size: .
CDR3: CSASQAGGTSEQFF
DNA: TGCAGTGCTAGCCAAGCGGGGGGGACCAGTGAGCAGTTCTTC

V: TRBV7-9
D: TRBD1
J: TRBJ2-1
size: .
CDR3: CASSPRQGVYNEQFF
DNA: TGTGCCAGCAGCCCCCGACAGGGGGTCTACAATGAGCAGTTCTTC

V: TRBV4-1
D: TRBD1
J: TRBJ2-7
size: many
CDR3: CASSPFQGVDYEQYF
DNA: TGCGCCAGCAGCCCGTTCCAGGGGGTTGACTACGAGCAGTACTTC

V: TRBV29-1
D: .
J: TRBJ2-7
size: .
CDR3: CSVDGDSYEQYF
DNA: TGCAGCGTTGATGGGGATTCCTACGAGCAGTACTTC

V: TRBV9
D: .
J: TRBJ1-5
size: .
CDR3: CASSVGQPQHF
DNA: TGTGCCAGCAGCGTAGGTCAGCCCCAGCATTTT

V: TRBV12-3/TRBV12-4
D: TRBD1
J: TRBJ1-2
size: many
CDR3: CASSRRDRLNYGYTF
DNA: TGTGCCAGCAGTCGCCGGGACAGGCTGAACTATGGCTACACCTTC

V: TRBV12-3/TRBV12-4
D: .
J: TRBJ2-3
size: .
CDR3: CATSRESTDTQYF
DNA: TGTGCCACCTCTAGAGAAAGCACAGATACGCAGTATTTT

V: TRBV7-2
D: .
J: TRBJ2-2
size: .
CDR3: CASRILPGELFF
DNA: TGTGCCAGCAGAATCCTTCCCGGGGAGCTGTTTTTT

V: TRBV12-5
D: .
J: TRBJ1-6
size: many
CDR3: CASGLVLGGESYNSPLHF
DNA: TGTGCTAGTGGTTTGGTACTTGGCGGGGAATCCTATAATTCACCCCTCCACTTT

V: TRBV10-2
D: .
J: TRBJ2-5
size: .
CDR3: CASSSTIKGTQYF
DNA: TGCGCCAGCAGTTCGACTATCAAAGGGACCCAGTACTTC

V: TRBV13
D: .
J: TRBJ1-4
size: few
CDR3: CASRRRDKGVTNEKLFF
DNA: TGTGCCAGCAGACGGCGGGACAAGGGGGTAACTAATGAAAAACTGTTTTTT

V: TRBV6-5
D: .
J: TRBJ2-7
size: few
CDR3: CAIRTYTRPYEQYF
DNA: TGTGCCATCAGAACCTACACGAGACCCTACGAGCAGTACTTC

V: TRBV2
D: .
J: TRBJ2-5
size: once
CDR3: CASSEGRQWKNATQYF
DNA: TGTGCCAGCAGTGAAGGAAGGCAGTGGAAGAATGCGACCCAGTACTTC

V: TRBV20-1
D: .
J: TRBJ2-1
size: .
CDR3: CSARRTSSNWDEQFF
DNA: TGCAGTGCCCGGCGCACTAGCAGCAACTGGGATGAGCAGTTCTTC

V: TRBV6-2/TRBV6-3
D: .
J: TRBJ2-5
size: many
CDR3: CASRTQETQYF
DNA: TGTGCCAGCAGAACCCAAGAGACCCAGTACTTC

V: TRBV7-2
D: TRBD2
J: TRBJ2-5
size: .
CDR3: CASSAISGGAGTQYF
DNA: TGTGCCAGCAGCGCAATTAGCGGGGGGGCCGGGACCCAGTACTTC

V: TRBV10-3
D: .
J: TRBJ1-5
size: few
CDR3: CAISESWGSGNQPQHF
DNA: TGTGCCATCAGTGAGTCTTGGGGGTCAGGGAATCAGCCCCAGCATTTT

V: TRBV27
D: .
J: TRBJ1-5
size: .
CDR3: CASSLSAAQPQHF
DNA: TGTGCCAGCAGTTTATCGGCAGCTCAGCCCCAGCATTTT

V: TRBV15
D: TRBD2
J: TRBJ2-3
size: .
CDR3: CATSKGLAGAASTDTQYF
DNA: TGTGCCACCAGCAAAGGACTAGCGGGGGCGGCAAGCACAGATACGCAGTATTTT

V: TRBV7-9
D: .
J: TRBJ2-3
size: .
CDR3: CASSQGEDSTDTQYF
DNA: TGCGCCAGCAGCCAAGGGGAGGATAGCACAGATACGCAGTATTTT

V: TRBV19
D: TRBD1
J: TRBJ1-4
size: .
CDR3: CASSKLGQGDEKLFF
DNA: TGTGCCAGTAGTAAATTAGGACAGGGAGATGAAAAACTGTTTTTT

V: TRBV7-9
D: .
J: TRBJ2-3
size: .
CDR3: CASSLETDTDTQYF
DNA: TGCGCCAGCAGCTTGGAGACAGACACAGATACGCAGTATTTT

V: TRBV10-3
D: .
J: TRBJ2-3
size: once
CDR3: CAIRVGQRRTDTQYF
DNA: TGTGCCATCAGAGTTGGACAGAGACGCACAGATACGCAGTATTTT

V: TRBV2
D: .
J: TRBJ2-5
size: .
CDR3: CASSRARETQYF
DNA: TGTGCCAGCAGCCGGGCCCGGGAGACCCAGTACTTC

V: TRBV20-1
D: TRBD2
J: TRBJ2-7
size: few
CDR3: CSARGSGVEQYF
DNA: TGCAGTGCTAGGGGTAGCGGGGTCGAGCAGTACTTC

V: TRBV4-3
D: .
J: TRBJ2-3
size: .
CDR3: CASSQDGRGTQYF
DNA: TGCGCCAGCAGCCAAGATGGCAGGGGAACGCAGTATTTT

V: TRBV10-2
D: .
J: TRBJ1-5
size: .
CDR3: CASRGLSNQPQHF
DNA: TGCGCCAGCAGGGGACTTAGCAATCAGCCCCAGCATTTT

V: TRBV5-1
D: .
J: TRBJ1-2
size: .
CDR3: CASSLSLGYLYGYTF
DNA: TGCGCCAGCAGCTTGTCGTTGGGGTACCTCTATGGCTACACCTTC

V: TRBV7-9
D: .
J: TRBJ1-2
size: .
CDR3: CASRDSGSLSGYTF
DNA: TGTGCCAGCAGAGACAGCGGGAGTTTGTCCGGCTACACCTTC

V: TRBV2
D: TRBD2
J: TRBJ2-7
size: .
CDR3: CASSEGLADIYEQYF
DNA: TGTGCCAGCAGTGAGGGACTAGCGGACATCTACGAGCAGTACTTC

V: TRBV12-3/TRBV12-4
D: .
J: TRBJ1-1
size: .
CDR3: CASSLMSRTEAFF
DNA: TGTGCCAGCAGTTTAATGTCACGGACTGAAGCTTTCTTT

V: TRBV15
D: TRBD1
J: TRBJ2-3
size: .
CDR3: CATSRTIVGQGASDTQYF
DNA: TGTGCCACCAGCAGGACGATAGTGGGACAGGGGGCGTCAGATACGCAGTATTTT

V: TRBV7-9
D: .
J: TRBJ1-2
size: .
CDR3: CASSLVGYSGNTF
DNA: TGTGCCAGCAGCTTAGTCGGGTACTCTGGAAACACCTTC

V: TRBV25-1
D: .
J: TRBJ2-3
size: .
CDR3: CAPPEGSSDTQYF
DNA: TGTGCTCCCCCTGAAGGTTCTTCCGATACGCAGTATTTT

V: TRBV10-3
D: TRBD2
J: TRBJ2-5
size: .
CDR3: CATSGGEETQYF
DNA: TGTGCCACAAGCGGGGGGGAAGAGACCCAGTACTTC

V: TRBV6-4
D: .
J: TRBJ1-2
size: .
CDR3: CASSDFPRINYGYTF
DNA: TGTGCCAGCAGTGACTTTCCGAGGATTAACTATGGCTACACCTTC

V: TRBV9
D: TRBD2
J: TRBJ2-1
size: .
CDR3: CASTSGGAYNEQFF
DNA: TGTGCCAGCACGAGCGGGGGGGCGTACAATGAGCAGTTCTTC

V: TRBV7-9
D: TRBD2
J: TRBJ2-1
size: once
CDR3: CASSQSGGAYNEQFF
DNA: TGTGCCAGCAGCCAGAGCGGGGGGGCCTACAATGAGCAGTTCTTC